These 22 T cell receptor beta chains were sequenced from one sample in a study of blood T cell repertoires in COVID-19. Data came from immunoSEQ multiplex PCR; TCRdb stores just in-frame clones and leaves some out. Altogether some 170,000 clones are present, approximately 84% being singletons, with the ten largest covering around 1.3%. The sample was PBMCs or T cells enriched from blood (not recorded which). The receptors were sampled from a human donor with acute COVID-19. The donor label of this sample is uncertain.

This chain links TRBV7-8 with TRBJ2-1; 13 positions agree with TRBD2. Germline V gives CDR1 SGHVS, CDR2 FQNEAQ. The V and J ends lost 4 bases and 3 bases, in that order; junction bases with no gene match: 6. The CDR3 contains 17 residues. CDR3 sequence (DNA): TGTGCCAGCAGCTCGACGACTAGCGGGGGGTTCTACAATGAGCAGTTCTTC. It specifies CASSSTTSGGFYNEQFF.

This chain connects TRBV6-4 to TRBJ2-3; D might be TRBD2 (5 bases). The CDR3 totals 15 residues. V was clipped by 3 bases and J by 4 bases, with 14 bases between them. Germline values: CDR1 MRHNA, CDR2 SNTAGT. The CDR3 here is CASSDRASFADTQYF. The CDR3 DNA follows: TGTGCCAGCAGTGATAGGGCTAGCTTTGCAGATACGCAGTATTTT.

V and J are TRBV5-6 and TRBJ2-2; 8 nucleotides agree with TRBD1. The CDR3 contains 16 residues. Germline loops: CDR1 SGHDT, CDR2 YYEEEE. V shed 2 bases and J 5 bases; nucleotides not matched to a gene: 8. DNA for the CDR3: TGTGCCAGCAGCTTTCGAGACAGGGGCGGGACCGGGGAGCTGTTTTTT. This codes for CASSFRDRGGTGELFF.

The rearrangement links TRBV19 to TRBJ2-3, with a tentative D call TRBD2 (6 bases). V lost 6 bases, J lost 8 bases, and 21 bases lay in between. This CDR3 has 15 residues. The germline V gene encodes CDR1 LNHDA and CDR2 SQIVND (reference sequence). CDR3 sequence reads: CASRTGTLAHGTQYF. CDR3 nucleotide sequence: TGTGCCAGTAGGACTGGGACTCTCGCACATGGTACGCAGTATTTT.

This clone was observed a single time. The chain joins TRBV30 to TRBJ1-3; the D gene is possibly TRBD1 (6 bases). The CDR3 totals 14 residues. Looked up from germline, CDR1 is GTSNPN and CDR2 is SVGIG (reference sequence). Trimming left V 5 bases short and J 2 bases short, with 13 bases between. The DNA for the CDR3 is TGTGCCTGGGGTTCCCAGGGGACTGGAAACACCATATATTTT. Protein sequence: CAWGSQGTGNTIYF.

The CDR3 region is CASSLTQEQETQYF. CDR3 nucleotide sequence: TGCGCCAGCAGCTTGACACAGGAACAAGAGACCCAGTACTTC. The genes are TRBV5-1 and TRBJ2-5; a weak D match, TRBD1 (5 bases). The V gene lost 1 base and the J gene lost 2 bases, with 9 bases spanning the gap. The germline V gene has CDR1 SGHRS and CDR2 YFSETQ. There are 14 residues in the CDR3.

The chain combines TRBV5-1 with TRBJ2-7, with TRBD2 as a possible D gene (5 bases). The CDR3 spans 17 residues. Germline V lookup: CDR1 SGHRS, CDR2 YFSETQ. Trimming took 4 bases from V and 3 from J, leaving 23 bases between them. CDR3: CASSLGEHSRSFYEQYF. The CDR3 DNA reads TGCGCCAGCAGCCTCGGGGAACATTCGAGATCCTTCTACGAGCAGTACTTC.

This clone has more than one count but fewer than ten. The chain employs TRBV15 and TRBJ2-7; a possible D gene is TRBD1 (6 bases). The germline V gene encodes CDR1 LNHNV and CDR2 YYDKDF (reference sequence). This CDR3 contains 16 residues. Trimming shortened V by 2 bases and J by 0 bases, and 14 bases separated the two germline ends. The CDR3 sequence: CATSRSSGDSSYEQYF. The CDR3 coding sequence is TGTGCCACCAGCAGATCGTCAGGGGATAGCTCCTACGAGCAGTACTTC.

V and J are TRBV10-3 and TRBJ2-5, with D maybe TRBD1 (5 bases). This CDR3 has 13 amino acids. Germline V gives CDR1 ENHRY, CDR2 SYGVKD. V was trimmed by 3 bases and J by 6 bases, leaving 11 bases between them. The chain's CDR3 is CAISDGAIQTQYF. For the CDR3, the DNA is TGTGCCATCAGTGATGGGGCAATCCAGACCCAGTACTTC.

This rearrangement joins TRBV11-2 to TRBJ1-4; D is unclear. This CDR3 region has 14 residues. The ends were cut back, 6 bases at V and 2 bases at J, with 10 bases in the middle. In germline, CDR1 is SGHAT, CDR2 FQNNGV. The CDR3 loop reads CASSLAGTNEKLFF. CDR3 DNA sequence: TGTGCCAGCAGTCTCGCGGGGACTAATGAAAAACTGTTTTTT.

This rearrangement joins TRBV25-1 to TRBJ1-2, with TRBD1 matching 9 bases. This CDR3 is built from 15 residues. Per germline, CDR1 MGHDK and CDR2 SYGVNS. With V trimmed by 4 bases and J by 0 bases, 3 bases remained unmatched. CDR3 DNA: TGTGCCAGCAGTGGGGGACAGGGAGCTAACTATGGCTACACCTTC. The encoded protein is CASSGGQGANYGYTF.

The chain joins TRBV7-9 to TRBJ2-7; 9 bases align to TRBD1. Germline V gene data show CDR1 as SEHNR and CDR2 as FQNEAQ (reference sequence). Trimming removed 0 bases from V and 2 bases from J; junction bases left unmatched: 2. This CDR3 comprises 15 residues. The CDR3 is CASSLATGGTYEQYF. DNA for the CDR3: TGTGCCAGCAGCTTAGCGACAGGGGGGACCTACGAGCAGTACTTC.

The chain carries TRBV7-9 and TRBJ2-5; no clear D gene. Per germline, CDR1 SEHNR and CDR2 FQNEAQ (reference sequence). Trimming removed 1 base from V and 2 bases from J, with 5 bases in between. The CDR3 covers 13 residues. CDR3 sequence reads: CASSLEAQETQYF. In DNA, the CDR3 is TGTGCCAGCAGCTTAGAAGCTCAAGAGACCCAGTACTTC.

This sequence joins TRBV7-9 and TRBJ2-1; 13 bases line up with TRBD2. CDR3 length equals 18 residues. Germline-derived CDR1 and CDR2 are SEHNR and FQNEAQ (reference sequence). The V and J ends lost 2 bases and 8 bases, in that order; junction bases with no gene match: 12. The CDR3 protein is CASSLPSTSGGVVDEQFF. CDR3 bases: TGTGCCAGCAGCTTACCGAGTACTAGCGGGGGGGTGGTAGATGAGCAGTTCTTC.

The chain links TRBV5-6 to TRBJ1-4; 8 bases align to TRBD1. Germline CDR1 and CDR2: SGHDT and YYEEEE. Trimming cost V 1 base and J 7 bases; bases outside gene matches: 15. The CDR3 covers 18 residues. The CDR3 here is CASSLMGLFQGASEKLFF. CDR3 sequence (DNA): TGTGCCAGCAGCTTGATGGGTTTGTTCCAGGGGGCTAGTGAAAAACTGTTTTTT.

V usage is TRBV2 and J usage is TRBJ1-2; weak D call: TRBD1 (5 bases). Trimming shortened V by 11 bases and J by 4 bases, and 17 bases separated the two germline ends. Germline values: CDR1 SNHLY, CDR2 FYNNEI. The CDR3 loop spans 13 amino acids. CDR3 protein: CAGAPGQFYGYTF. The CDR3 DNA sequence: TGTGCCGGCGCCCCTGGACAATTCTATGGCTACACCTTC.

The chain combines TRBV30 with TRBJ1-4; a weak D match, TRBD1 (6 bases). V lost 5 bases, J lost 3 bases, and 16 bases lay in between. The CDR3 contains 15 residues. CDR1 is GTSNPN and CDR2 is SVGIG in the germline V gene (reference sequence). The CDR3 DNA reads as TGTGCCTGGCGAGCGCAGGGGATTGCTAATGAAAAACTGTTTTTT. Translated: CAWRAQGIANEKLFF.

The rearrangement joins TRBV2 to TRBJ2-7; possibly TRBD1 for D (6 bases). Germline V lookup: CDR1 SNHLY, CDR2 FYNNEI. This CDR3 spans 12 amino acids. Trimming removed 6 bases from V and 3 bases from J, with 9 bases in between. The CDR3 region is CASREQGYEQYF. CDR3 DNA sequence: TGTGCCAGCAGGGAACAGGGCTACGAGCAGTACTTC.

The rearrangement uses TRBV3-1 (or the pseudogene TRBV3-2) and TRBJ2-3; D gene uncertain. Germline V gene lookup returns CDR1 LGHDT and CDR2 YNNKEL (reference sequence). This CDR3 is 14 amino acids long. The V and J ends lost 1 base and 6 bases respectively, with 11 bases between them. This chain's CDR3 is CASSQGRQSDTQYF. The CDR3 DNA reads TGTGCCAGCAGCCAAGGCAGGCAGTCGGATACGCAGTATTTT.

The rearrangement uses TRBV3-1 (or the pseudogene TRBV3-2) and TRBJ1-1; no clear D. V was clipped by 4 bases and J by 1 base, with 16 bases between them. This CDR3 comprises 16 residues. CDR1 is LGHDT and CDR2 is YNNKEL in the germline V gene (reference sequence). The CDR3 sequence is CASSPALGVKNTEAFF. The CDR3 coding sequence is TGTGCCAGCAGCCCAGCTCTCGGGGTTAAGAACACTGAAGCTTTCTTT.

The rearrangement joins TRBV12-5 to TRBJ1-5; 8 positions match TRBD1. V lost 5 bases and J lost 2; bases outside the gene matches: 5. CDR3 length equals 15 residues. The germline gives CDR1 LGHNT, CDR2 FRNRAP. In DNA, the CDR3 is TGTGCTAGTGGTAATCGGACAGGGCGCAATCAGCCCCAGCATTTT. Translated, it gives CASGNRTGRNQPQHF. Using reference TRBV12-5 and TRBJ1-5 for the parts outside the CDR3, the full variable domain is DARVTQTPRHKVTEMGQEVTMRCQPILGHNTVFWYRQTMMQGLELLAYFRNRAPLDDSGMPKDRFSAEMPDATLATLKIQPSEPRDSAVYFCASGNRTGRNQPQHFGDGTRLSIL.

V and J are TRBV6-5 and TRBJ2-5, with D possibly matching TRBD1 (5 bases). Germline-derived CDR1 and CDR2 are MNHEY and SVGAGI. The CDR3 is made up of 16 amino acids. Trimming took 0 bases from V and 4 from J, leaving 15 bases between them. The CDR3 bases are TGTGCCAGCAGTTACTCGGAGTTGACAGCACGAGAGACCCAGTACTTC. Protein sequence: CASSYSELTARETQYF.